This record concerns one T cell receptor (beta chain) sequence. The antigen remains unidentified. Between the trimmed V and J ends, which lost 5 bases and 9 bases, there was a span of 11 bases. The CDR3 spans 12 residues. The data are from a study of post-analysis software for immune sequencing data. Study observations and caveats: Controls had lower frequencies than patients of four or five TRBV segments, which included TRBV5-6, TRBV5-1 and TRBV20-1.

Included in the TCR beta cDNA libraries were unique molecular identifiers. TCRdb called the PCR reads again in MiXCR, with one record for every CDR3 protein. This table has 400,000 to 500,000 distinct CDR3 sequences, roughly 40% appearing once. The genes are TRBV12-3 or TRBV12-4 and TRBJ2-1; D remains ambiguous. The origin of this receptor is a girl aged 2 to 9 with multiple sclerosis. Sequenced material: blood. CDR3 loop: CASSPFPAEQFF. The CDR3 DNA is TGTGCCAGCAGTCCATTCCCGGCTGAGCAGTTCTTC.